One sample yielded the 17 T cell receptor beta chains listed below, sequenced in a study of T cell responses to AZD1222 COVID-19 vaccine. The protocol was immunoSEQ multiplex PCR, while the TCRdb copy is restricted to in-frame clones and leaves out a portion. The sample lists 40,000 to 60,000 clones, 70% to 90% seen once, with roughly 1.1% in the top ten. This material consisted of peripheral blood, taken 28 days after the second AZD1222 dose. These receptors originate from an adult who received the AZD1222 COVID-19 vaccine.

This clone was observed once. The chain links TRBV11-3 to TRBJ2-7; tentative D call: TRBD1 (5 bases). Looked up from germline, CDR1 is SGHNT and CDR2 is YENEEA. This CDR3 contains 14 residues. V was trimmed by 3 bases and J by 1 base, leaving 10 bases between them. CDR3 nucleotide sequence: TGTGCCAGCAGCTTTGGACACGGATCCTACGAGCAGTACTTC. Amino acid sequence: CASSFGHGSYEQYF.

The chain is built from TRBV19 and TRBJ2-7; tentatively, D is TRBD1 (6 bases). Germline V CDR1 and CDR2: LNHDA, SQIVND (reference sequence). The CDR3 runs 13 residues. Trimming removed 7 bases from V and 2 bases from J, with 12 bases in between. The CDR3 coding sequence is TGTGCCAGTATGGGGACAAACGCCTACGAGCAGTACTTC. It codes for CASMGTNAYEQYF. The full variable domain, rest sourced from reference TRBV19 and TRBJ2-7, is DGGITQSPKYLFRKEGQNVTLSCEQNLNHDAMYWYRQDPGQGLRLIYYSQIVNDFQKGDIAEGYSVSREKKESFPLTVTSAQKNPTAFYLCASMGTNAYEQYFGPGTRLTVT.

V usage is TRBV30 and J usage is TRBJ2-5, with 12 bases fitting TRBD2. This CDR3 has 13 amino acids. The junction had 2 bases not matched to a gene; V was cut back by 4 bases and J by 5 bases. The germline V gene has CDR1 GTSNPN and CDR2 SVGIG (reference sequence). CDR3 in amino acids: CAWNGLAGETQYF. Here the CDR3 DNA reads TGTGCCTGGAATGGACTAGCGGGGGAGACCCAGTACTTC.

The DNA of the CDR3 is TGTGCCAGCAGTGAATCTCGCCGGACTATTTCTGGGGCCAACGTCCTGACTTTC. It yields the protein CASSESRRTISGANVLTF. The chain links TRBV25-1 to TRBJ2-6; perhaps TRBD2 as D (6 bases). Between the trimmed V and J ends, which lost 1 base and 1 base, there was a span of 14 bases. The CDR3 loop spans 18 amino acids. Looked up from germline, CDR1 is MGHDK and CDR2 is SYGVNS.

The chain carries TRBV5-4 and TRBJ2-2; 8 bases line up with TRBD1. Looked up from germline, CDR1 is SGHNT and CDR2 is YYREEE (reference sequence). CDR3 length: 15 amino acids. V shed 5 bases and J 1 base; nucleotides not matched to a gene: 4. CDR3 region: CASSLDRGNTGELFF. In nucleotides, the CDR3 is TGTGCCAGCAGTCTCGACAGGGGGAACACCGGGGAGCTGTTTTTT.

CDR3 nucleotides: TGCGCCAGCAGCACACGCTTAACGGGAGGACCCACAGATACGCAGTATTTT. Translated, it gives CASSTRLTGGPTDTQYF. V usage is TRBV4-3 and J usage is TRBJ2-3; 7 bases align to TRBD2. CDR1 is LGHNA and CDR2 is YSLEER in the germline V gene. The trim removed 5 bases at V and 2 bases at J, leaving 13 bases unmatched. The CDR3 extends over 17 amino acids.

The chain employs TRBV5-4 and TRBJ2-3, with 8 bases matching TRBD2. The germline gives CDR1 SGHNT, CDR2 YYREEE (reference sequence). The V and J ends lost 4 bases and 1 base, in that order; junction bases with no gene match: 2. This CDR3 contains 14 residues. This CDR3 is CASSQTSGTDTQYF. The CDR3 nucleotides are TGTGCCAGCAGCCAGACTAGCGGCACAGATACGCAGTATTTT.

The chain uses TRBV18 and TRBJ1-2; 10 bases are a match to TRBD1. Germline CDR1 KGHSH, CDR2 LQKENI. The CDR3 extends over 18 amino acids. The J segment lost 4 bases and the V segment lost 4 bases, leaving 15 bases of the junction unmatched. CDR3 DNA sequence: TGTGCCAGCTCACAATATACCGGGACAGGGGTAACTTCCTATGGCTACACCTTC. It yields the protein CASSQYTGTGVTSYGYTF.

This sequence joins TRBV27 and TRBJ1-2; 8 bases map to TRBD1. The CDR3 totals 14 residues. With 6 bases clipped from V and 5 bases from J, the junction kept 8 bases outside the gene matches. Germline loops: CDR1 MNHEY, CDR2 SMNVEV (reference sequence). The CDR3 loop reads CASRRQGALYGYTF. The DNA of the CDR3 is TGTGCCAGCAGGCGGCAGGGGGCTTTGTATGGCTACACCTTC.

The genes are TRBV6-5 and TRBJ2-7; a weak D match, TRBD2 (6 bases). The CDR3 loop spans 15 amino acids. V was pared by 6 bases and J by 2 bases, with 17 bases between. Per germline, CDR1 MNHEY and CDR2 SVGAGI. This chain's CDR3 is CASSPLGGVTYEQYF. In DNA, the CDR3 is TGTGCCAGCAGCCCGCTCGGCGGGGTAACCTACGAGCAGTACTTC.

As concerns this clone: One end of the junction varies from germline; a read error may be responsible. This chain joins TRBV20-1 and TRBJ2-7; 13 nucleotides agree with TRBD2. This CDR3 region has 15 residues. CDR1 DFQATT and CDR2 SNEGSKA come from the germline V gene (reference sequence). The CDR3 loop is CSASTSGRASHEQYF. The CDR3 DNA sequence: TGCAGTGCTAGTACTAGCGGGAGGGCCTCCCACGAGCAGTACTTC.

The chain uses TRBV11-2 and TRBJ2-7, with D tentatively TRBD1 (5 bases). Germline lookup yields CDR1 SGHAT and CDR2 FQNNGV. The CDR3 consists of 14 residues. The germline V and J ends were trimmed by 1 base and 3 bases, with 10 bases remaining between them. CDR3 amino acids: CASSLGPGHYEQYF. Written as DNA, the CDR3 is TGTGCCAGCAGCTTAGGGCCAGGGCACTACGAGCAGTACTTC.

This chain connects TRBV6-5 to TRBJ2-1; 7 nucleotides line up with TRBD2. V was clipped by 5 bases and J by 3 bases; unmatched bases: 4. Germline V gene sequence: CDR1 MNHEY, CDR2 SVGAGI. This CDR3 comprises 14 residues. CDR3 nucleotide sequence: TGTGCCAGCAGTCGGCTAGCGGACTACAATGAGCAGTTCTTC. The encoded protein is CASSRLADYNEQFF.

The chain recombines TRBV6-1 with TRBJ2-3; 9 positions match TRBD2. Per the germline V gene, CDR1 is MNHNS and CDR2 is SASEGT. The length of the CDR3 is 16 residues. V lost 2 bases, J lost 2 bases, and 5 bases stayed unmatched. The CDR3 bases are TGTGCCAGCAGTGAATTCGCGGGAGGGGCCACAGATACGCAGTATTTT. Protein: CASSEFAGGATDTQYF.

For the CDR3, the DNA is TGTGCCAGCAGCCAAACAGGTTCAGGCAGTCAGTACTTC. This encodes CASSQTGSGSQYF. The chain joins TRBV3-1 (or the pseudogene TRBV3-2) to TRBJ2-7; TRBD1 might be the D (5 bases). Germline V gene lookup returns CDR1 LGHDT and CDR2 YNNKEL (reference sequence). The CDR3 is made up of 13 amino acids. Trimming stripped 2 bases from V and 10 bases from J, with 15 bases between.

The genes are TRBV5-1 and TRBJ1-1, with D unresolved. Trimming shortened V by 0 bases and J by 1 base, and 4 bases separated the two germline ends. CDR1 and CDR2 (germline): SGHRS, YFSETQ. The length of the CDR3 is 13 residues. This chain's CDR3 is CASSLAPNTEAFF. In DNA, the CDR3 is TGCGCCAGCAGCTTGGCGCCGAACACTGAAGCTTTCTTT.

The chain couples TRBV7-8 to TRBJ1-1; 7 bases agree with TRBD1. The germline gives CDR1 SGHVS, CDR2 FQNEAQ. V lost 3 bases and J lost 4; bases outside the gene matches: 11. There are 16 residues in the CDR3. This CDR3 reads CASSLGQINLGTEAFF. For the CDR3, the DNA is TGTGCCAGCAGCTTGGGACAGATCAACCTCGGCACTGAAGCTTTCTTT.